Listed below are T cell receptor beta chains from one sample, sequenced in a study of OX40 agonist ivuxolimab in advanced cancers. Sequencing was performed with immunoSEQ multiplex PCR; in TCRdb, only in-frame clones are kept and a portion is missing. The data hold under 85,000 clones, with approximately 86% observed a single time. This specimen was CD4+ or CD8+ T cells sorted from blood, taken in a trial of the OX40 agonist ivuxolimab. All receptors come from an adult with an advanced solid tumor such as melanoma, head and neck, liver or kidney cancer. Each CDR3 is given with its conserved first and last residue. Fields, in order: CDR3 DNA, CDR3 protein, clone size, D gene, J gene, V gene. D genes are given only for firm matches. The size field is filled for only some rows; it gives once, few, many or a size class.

CDR3nt: TGTGCCAGCAGCCAACACCAAGGGGGGAGCAATCAGCCCCAGCATTTT
CDR3aa: CASSQHQGGSNQPQHF
abundance: few
d_gene: -
j_gene: TRBJ1-5
v_gene: TRBV4-2

CDR3nt: TGTGCCAGCAGCGTGGGACAGGGGGGCACTGAAGCTTTCTTT
CDR3aa: CASSVGQGGTEAFF
abundance: -
d_gene: TRBD1
j_gene: TRBJ1-1
v_gene: TRBV9

CDR3nt: TGTGCCAGCAGCTTAGATCTAGGCTTTTACTTC
CDR3aa: CASSLDLGFYF
abundance: once
d_gene: -
j_gene: TRBJ2-7
v_gene: TRBV7-9

CDR3nt: TGTGCCAGCAACCAGGACAGAATGAACACTGAAGCTTTCTTT
CDR3aa: CASNQDRMNTEAFF
abundance: -
d_gene: -
j_gene: TRBJ1-1
v_gene: TRBV6-5

CDR3nt: TGTGCCAGCTCACCGAGTGAGGAGACCCAGTACTTC
CDR3aa: CASSPSEETQYF
abundance: once
d_gene: -
j_gene: TRBJ2-5
v_gene: TRBV18

CDR3nt: TGTGCCAGCAGCTTAATCCATAGCGGGAAATATTTGGATACGCAGTATTTT
CDR3aa: CASSLIHSGKYLDTQYF
abundance: -
d_gene: TRBD2
j_gene: TRBJ2-3
v_gene: TRBV7-3

CDR3nt: TGCGCCAGCAGCCCCCAAACAGCTTTGACTAACTATGGCTACACCTTC
CDR3aa: CASSPQTALTNYGYTF
abundance: -
d_gene: -
j_gene: TRBJ1-2
v_gene: TRBV4-3

CDR3nt: TGTGCCATCAGTGAGTCGGTAGGCTACGAGCAGTACTTC
CDR3aa: CAISESVGYEQYF
abundance: -
d_gene: -
j_gene: TRBJ2-7
v_gene: TRBV10-3

CDR3nt: TGTGCCAGCAGTTTTCTTGGAAACACCATATATTTT
CDR3aa: CASSFLGNTIYF
abundance: once
d_gene: -
j_gene: TRBJ1-3
v_gene: TRBV28

CDR3nt: TGTGCCAGCAGCTTGGGCAGGGCCGGAAACACCATATATTTT
CDR3aa: CASSLGRAGNTIYF
abundance: -
d_gene: -
j_gene: TRBJ1-3
v_gene: TRBV7-2

CDR3nt: TGTGCCAGCACCGTCCGGGACAGCTACGAGCAGTACTTC
CDR3aa: CASTVRDSYEQYF
abundance: -
d_gene: TRBD1
j_gene: TRBJ2-7
v_gene: TRBV5-5